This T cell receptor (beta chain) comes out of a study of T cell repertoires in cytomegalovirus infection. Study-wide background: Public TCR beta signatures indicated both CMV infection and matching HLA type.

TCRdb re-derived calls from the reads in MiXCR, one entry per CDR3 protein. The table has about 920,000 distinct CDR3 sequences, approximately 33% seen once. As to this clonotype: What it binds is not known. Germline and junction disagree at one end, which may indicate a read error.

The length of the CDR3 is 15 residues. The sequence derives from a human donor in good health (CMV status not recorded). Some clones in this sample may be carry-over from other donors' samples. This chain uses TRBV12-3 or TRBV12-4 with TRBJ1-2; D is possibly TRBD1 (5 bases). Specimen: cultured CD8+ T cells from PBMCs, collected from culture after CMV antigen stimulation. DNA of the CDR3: TGTGCCAACAGTTTTTTTGGGGGGGGGGATAACGGCTACACCTTC. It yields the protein CANSFFGGGDNGYTF.